This T cell receptor beta chain is drawn from a study of beta chain features in type 1 diabetes. CD45RO/CCR7/CD25/CD127/CD95/CD27 sorting isolated CD4+ naive, central memory, regulatory and stem cell-like memory cells. This clone was seen only a few times. Its antigen remains unidentified. Germline V gene sequence: CDR1 LNHDA, CDR2 SQIVND (reference sequence). Trimming cost V 6 bases and J 4 bases, with 13 bases left between them. The CDR3 sequence is 13 residues long. Reverse transcribing all isolated RNA meant expressed TCRB transcripts were sequenced. Naive, central memory and regulatory T cell samples averaged approximately 3.6 million immunoSEQ reads each. Clones were sequenced by immunoSEQ multiplex PCR, and TCRdb holds only the in-frame ones, with some missing. The sample consists of 200,000 to 300,000 clones, around 9.9% of them appearing once. Overall study results and limits: The question of HLA type influencing TCRB rearrangement was one that remained unresolved here. A greater similarity of naive, central memory and Treg TCRB repertoires was seen among patients than among healthy donors. TCRB CDR3s from Type 1 diabetes patients were moderately but significantly shorter in all four CD4+ subsets.

This sequence joins TRBV19 and TRBJ2-7; possibly TRBD1 for D (6 bases). The clonotype originates from a man in his thirties or forties with type 1 diabetes. The sample taken for sequencing was naive CD4+ T cells from blood. CDR3 sequence (DNA): TGTGCCAGTAGCCGACAGGACGGGTACGAGCAGTACTTC. It encodes CASSRQDGYEQYF.